The 25 T cell receptor beta chains below come from one sample, sequenced in a study of T cell responses to AZD1222 COVID-19 vaccine. Produced via immunoSEQ multiplex PCR; TCRdb's table is partial and in-frame only. In the table there are roughly 180,000 clones, roughly nine tenths of which are singletons. The sequencing here drew on peripheral blood, taken on day 0 of AZD1222 vaccination. The receptors were sampled from an adult in good health.

The V gene is TRBV6-7, the J gene TRBJ2-1; no clear D gene. TRBV6-7 is an ORF for which the function is uncertain. CDR3 size: 13 residues. The V gene lost 7 bases and the J gene lost 6 bases, with 13 bases spanning the gap. The DNA for the CDR3 is TGTGCCAGCATCACACTTACAAGCAATGAGCAGTTCTTC. It translates to CASITLTSNEQFF.

The chain is built from TRBV30 and TRBJ2-7; D is perhaps TRBD1 (5 bases). Germline CDR1 is GTSNPN and CDR2 is SVGIG (reference sequence). The V and J ends lost 1 base and 6 bases respectively, with 10 bases between them. This CDR3 comprises 12 residues. The CDR3 DNA follows: TGTGCCTGGAGTGGACAGTTGGGCGAGCAGTACTTC. Translation gives CAWSGQLGEQYF.

The chain carries TRBV19 and TRBJ2-7; D may correspond to TRBD1 or TRBD2 (7 bases each). Trimming took 0 bases from V and 4 from J, leaving 34 bases between them. The length of the CDR3 is 22 residues. Germline-derived CDR1 and CDR2 are LNHDA and SQIVND (reference sequence). DNA for the CDR3: TGTGCCAGTAGTATAGAGAACGGAGTAAGCCGCCCGGACAGGAGGGGGGGGTACGAGCAGTACTTC. The encoded protein is CASSIENGVSRPDRRGGYEQYF.

V and J are TRBV15 and TRBJ1-3; D not resolved. This CDR3 has 14 residues. The germline V gene encodes CDR1 LNHNV and CDR2 YYDKDF (reference sequence). V was trimmed by 0 bases and J by 1 base, leaving 4 bases between them. The CDR3 DNA follows: TGTGCCACCAGCAGAGAGGGGTCTGGAAACACCATATATTTT. Translation gives CATSREGSGNTIYF.

The V and J genes are TRBV28 and TRBJ2-1; 7 nucleotides line up with TRBD2. This CDR3 is built from 15 residues. The germline V gene has CDR1 MDHEN and CDR2 SYDVKM. Trimming at V came to 8 bases and at J to 3 bases, leaving 10 bases not matched to a gene. Here the CDR3 DNA reads TGTGCCAGCTGGGGAGGGCTATCATACTACAATGAGCAGTTCTTC. Protein: CASWGGLSYYNEQFF.

The CDR3 spells CASSYDRGATNEKLFF. For the CDR3, the DNA is TGTGCCAGCAGCTACGACAGGGGCGCGACTAATGAAAAACTGTTTTTT. The chain is built from TRBV5-5 and TRBJ1-4, with 8 bases identical to TRBD1. Germline trimming cut 3 bases from V and 2 bases from J; bases unmatched to any gene: 6. The CDR3 length is 16 residues. Per the germline V gene, CDR1 is SGHKS and CDR2 is YYEKEE (reference sequence).

The gene calls are TRBV24-1 and TRBJ1-5; no firm D call. This CDR3 has 12 residues. Between the trimmed V and J ends, which lost 1 base and 7 bases, there was a span of 4 bases. Germline CDR1 reads KGHDR; CDR2 reads SFDVKD. CDR3 in amino acids: CATSDFAQPQHF. In DNA form, the CDR3 reads TGTGCCACCAGTGATTTCGCCCAGCCCCAGCATTTT.

This chain joins TRBV5-1 and TRBJ2-5; the D is unclear. This CDR3 is built from 14 residues. Germline V gene sequence: CDR1 SGHRS, CDR2 YFSETQ. The V end was cut by 0 bases, the J end by 0 bases, with 6 bases between. The CDR3 protein is CASSLAWYQETQYF. CDR3 DNA sequence: TGCGCCAGCAGCTTGGCCTGGTACCAAGAGACCCAGTACTTC.

The chain combines TRBV24-1 with TRBJ2-5, with 13 bases aligning to TRBD2. Germline V gene sequence: CDR1 KGHDR, CDR2 SFDVKD. This CDR3 has 16 amino acids. Losses at the gene ends were 4 bases for V and 5 bases for J; bases not matched to a gene: 6. The CDR3, as DNA: TGTGCCACCAGTGAACCGGGACTAGCGGGGTGGGAGACCCAGTACTTC. Translating it yields CATSEPGLAGWETQYF.

The chain has TRBV2 and TRBJ2-7; TRBD1 is a possible D gene (6 bases). V was cut by 6 bases and J by 1 base, with 16 bases left in between. Germline values: CDR1 SNHLY, CDR2 FYNNEI. This CDR3 is built from 15 residues. This chain's CDR3 is CASSAGTTSSYEQYF. CDR3 nucleotides: TGTGCCAGCAGCGCCGGGACAACGAGTTCCTACGAGCAGTACTTC.

The CDR3 reads CASSPKTGYYNEQFF. The DNA of the CDR3 is TGTGCCAGCAGCCCGAAGACAGGGTACTACAATGAGCAGTTCTTC. The V call is TRBV11-2, the J call TRBJ2-1, with 7 positions matching TRBD1. The V and J ends lost 5 bases and 3 bases, in that order; junction bases with no gene match: 7. Germline assignment: CDR1 SGHAT and CDR2 FQNNGV. The CDR3 is 15 residues long.

Here the CDR3 reads CASSQAGVNTGELFF. The CDR3, as DNA: TGCGCCAGCAGCCAGGCAGGGGTAAACACCGGGGAGCTGTTTTTT. The chain recombines TRBV4-1 with TRBJ2-2, with a tentative D call TRBD1 (6 bases). The CDR3 is 15 amino acids. V gave up 3 bases and J gave up 2 bases, with 10 bases separating them. Germline V CDR1 and CDR2: MGHRA, YSYEKL.

The V call is TRBV6-2 or TRBV6-3, the J call TRBJ2-3, with D tentatively TRBD2 (5 bases). This CDR3 contains 15 residues. Germline V gives CDR1 MNHEY, CDR2 SVGEGT. The V and J ends lost 5 bases and 4 bases respectively, with 16 bases between them. CDR3 in amino acids: CASSHRGFSADTQYF. For the CDR3, the DNA is TGTGCCAGCAGTCATCGCGGGTTCAGCGCAGATACGCAGTATTTT.

The chain joins TRBV30 to TRBJ1-2; TRBD1 might be the D (6 bases). CDR1 and CDR2 (germline): GTSNPN, SVGIG (reference sequence). V was shortened by 5 bases and J by 5 bases, with 12 bases between the two germline ends. The CDR3 extends over 12 amino acids. The CDR3 spells CAWAARGYGYTF. The CDR3 nucleotides are TGTGCCTGGGCAGCAAGGGGGTATGGCTACACCTTC. The variable domain in full, with the rest retrieved from reference TRBV30 and TRBJ1-2, is SQTIHQWPATLVQPVGSPLSLECTVEGTSNPNLYWYRQAAGRGLQLLFYSVGIGQISSEVPQNLSASRPQDRQFILSSKKLLLSDSGFYLCAWAARGYGYTFGSGTRLTVV.

The table lists this clone with a count of one. The chain's CDR3 is CATKAYNEQFF. The CDR3 region has the DNA TGTGCCACCAAGGCCTACAATGAGCAGTTCTTC. The chain uses TRBV24-1 and TRBJ2-1; unclear D gene. The CDR3 loop spans 11 amino acids. In germline, CDR1 is KGHDR, CDR2 SFDVKD. V lost 8 bases and J 2 bases, leaving 3 bases between the germline ends.

A single count supports this clone. This sequence joins TRBV3-1 (or the pseudogene TRBV3-2) and TRBJ1-1; D may be TRBD1 (6 bases). Germline values: CDR1 LGHDT, CDR2 YNNKEL (reference sequence). The V end lost 4 bases, the J end lost 1 base, and 10 bases lay between the germline ends. The length of the CDR3 is 14 residues. CDR3 nucleotide sequence: TGTGCCAGCAGCCGTCTGGACAGGAACACTGAAGCTTTCTTT. It codes for CASSRLDRNTEAFF.

The chain uses TRBV9 and TRBJ1-6, with 10 bases lining up with TRBD1. The CDR3 spans 14 residues. Germline loops: CDR1 SGDLS, CDR2 YYNGEE. The ends lost 3 bases at V and 8 bases at J; junction bases unmatched: 2. The CDR3 DNA sequence: TGTGCCAGCAGCGCCGGGACAGGGGATTCACCCCTCCACTTT. Its protein is CASSAGTGDSPLHF.

This clone was seen only a few times. The V call is TRBV7-2, the J call TRBJ2-5; TRBD1 or TRBD2 may be the D gene (5 bases each). Germline V gives CDR1 SGHTA, CDR2 FQGNSA. The CDR3 runs 15 residues. V was cut by 5 bases and J by 2 bases, with 15 bases left in between. The CDR3 DNA sequence: TGTGCCAGCAGCGCCAACTGGGGACCTCAAGAGACCCAGTACTTC. Its protein product is CASSANWGPQETQYF.

The CDR3 spells CASSLGGGVETQYF. The CDR3 region has the DNA TGTGCCAGCAGCCTGGGTGGGGGGGTCGAGACCCAGTACTTC. V is TRBV11-2 and J is TRBJ2-5; 7 nucleotides align to TRBD2. The germline V gene has CDR1 SGHAT and CDR2 FQNNGV. The CDR3 is made up of 14 amino acids. Trimming at V came to 5 bases and at J to 5 bases, leaving 8 bases not matched to a gene.

Only one count was recorded for this clone. The chain couples TRBV5-4 to TRBJ1-1; D is unclear. Trimming stripped 1 base from V and 1 base from J, with 5 bases between. CDR3 length: 13 residues. Germline CDR1 SGHNT, CDR2 YYREEE (reference sequence). CDR3: CASSLTANTEAFF. The CDR3 DNA follows: TGTGCCAGCAGCTTGACAGCGAACACTGAAGCTTTCTTT. The full variable domain, its missing parts supplied by reference TRBV5-4 and TRBJ1-1, is ETGVTQSPTHLIKTRGQQVTLRCSSQSGHNTVSWYQQALGQGPQFIFQYYREEENGRGNFPPRFSGLQFPNYSSELNVNALELDDSALYLCASSLTANTEAFFGQGTRLTVV.

V gene TRBV2 combines with J gene TRBJ2-7; D is possibly TRBD1 (5 bases). Trimming removed 1 base from V and 0 bases from J, with 10 bases in between. Germline values: CDR1 SNHLY, CDR2 FYNNEI. The CDR3 is 15 residues long. The CDR3: CASSEGRASSYEQYF. The CDR3 coding sequence is TGTGCCAGCAGTGAAGGCAGGGCGAGCTCCTACGAGCAGTACTTC.

This chain joins TRBV28 and TRBJ1-2; TRBD1 matches 7 bases. The germline gives CDR1 MDHEN, CDR2 SYDVKM. Losses at the gene ends were 6 bases for V and 5 bases for J; bases not matched to a gene: 3. The CDR3 has 12 residues. The CDR3 loop reads CASRGTAYGYTF. The CDR3 nucleotides are TGTGCCAGCAGAGGGACAGCATATGGCTACACCTTC.

This chain links TRBV14 with TRBJ1-2; D is undetermined. Germline lookup yields CDR1 SGHDN and CDR2 FVKESK. Trimming left V 0 bases short and J 3 bases short, with 8 bases between. The CDR3 runs to 14 residues. The CDR3 DNA sequence: TGTGCCAGCAGCCAAGATTTGTCAGACTATGGCTACACCTTC. Its protein is CASSQDLSDYGYTF.

The chain has TRBV24-1 and TRBJ2-7; TRBD1 matches at 10 bases. CDR1 and CDR2 (germline): KGHDR, SFDVKD. The J segment lost 7 bases and the V segment lost 1 base, leaving 6 bases of the junction unmatched. The length of the CDR3 is 15 residues. CDR3 in DNA: TGTGCCACCAGTGATTTCAGGGACAGGGGTGGGGAGCAGTACTTC. As protein: CATSDFRDRGGEQYF.

The chain carries TRBV7-9 and TRBJ2-2; TRBD2 aligns across 14 bases. V shed 4 bases and J 5 bases; nucleotides not matched to a gene: 9. Per germline, CDR1 SEHNR and CDR2 FQNEAQ (reference sequence). The CDR3 consists of 18 residues. The CDR3 loop reads CASSSSGLAGVRTGELFF. CDR3 nucleotides: TGTGCCAGCAGCTCCTCGGGACTAGCGGGAGTACGGACCGGGGAGCTGTTTTTT.